This T cell receptor beta chain was captured in a study of blood T cell repertoires in COVID-19. The protocol was immunoSEQ multiplex PCR, while the TCRdb copy is restricted to in-frame clones and leaves out a portion. The sample lists about 110,000 clones, 84% seen once, with more than 4% in the top ten. Trimming cost V 6 bases and J 4 bases, with 16 bases left between them. The CDR3 has 14 residues. CDR1 SGHAT and CDR2 FQNNGV come from the germline V gene. The sample taken for sequencing was peripheral blood. The chain couples TRBV11-2 to TRBJ2-7; D perhaps matches TRBD2 (5 bases). This TCR derives from a human donor in a cohort sampled during active COVID-19. The CDR3 protein is CASRYREGGYEQYF. Written as DNA, the CDR3 is TGTGCCAGCAGATACCGTGAGGGTGGATACGAGCAGTACTTC.